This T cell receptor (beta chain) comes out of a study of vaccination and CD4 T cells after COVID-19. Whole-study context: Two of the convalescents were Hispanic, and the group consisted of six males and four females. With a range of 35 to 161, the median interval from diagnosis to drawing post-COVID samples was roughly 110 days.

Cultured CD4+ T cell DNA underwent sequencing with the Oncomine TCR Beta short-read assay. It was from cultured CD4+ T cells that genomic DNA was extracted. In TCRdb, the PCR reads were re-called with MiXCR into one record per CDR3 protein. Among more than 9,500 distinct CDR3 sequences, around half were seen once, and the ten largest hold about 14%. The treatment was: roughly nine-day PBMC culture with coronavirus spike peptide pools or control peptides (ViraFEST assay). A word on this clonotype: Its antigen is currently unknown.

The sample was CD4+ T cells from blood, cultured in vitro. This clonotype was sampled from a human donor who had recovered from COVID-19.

The CDR3 DNA sequence: TGTGCCAGTAGGGTAGGAGAATATGGCTACACCTTC. This gives the protein CASRVGEYGYTF. The V call is TRBV19, the J call TRBJ1-2; D remains ambiguous. Germline CDR1 is LNHDA and CDR2 is SQIVND (reference sequence). The length of the CDR3 is 12 residues. Trimming removed 6 bases from V and 5 bases from J, with 10 bases in between.